The entry below describes one TCR beta chain. This table comes from immunoSEQ multiplex PCR, and its TCRdb copy is limited to in-frame clones, with some not included. The sample lists around 450,000 clones, nearly 90% occurring once. The record originates from a study of Ad26.COV2.S vaccination and SARS-CoV-2 variants. Germline V gene sequence: CDR1 MNHEY, CDR2 SMNVEV (reference sequence). This CDR3 has 16 residues. V was pared by 3 bases and J by 2 bases, with 16 bases between. Described treatment: approximately 18 received Ad26.COV2.S at low or high dose, single or two shots; about 5 received placebo; per-sample allocation not given. The samples were gathered on day 63 after the first injection of vaccine or placebo. This vaccine is an Ad26 vector that expresses the Wuhan-strain SARS-CoV-2 spike.

This TCR came from a person between 18 and 59 years old who received the Ad26.COV2.S COVID-19 vaccine or a placebo. This specimen was peripheral blood, taken in a trial of Ad26.COV2.S vaccine versus placebo. The gene calls are TRBV27 and TRBJ2-5, with D perhaps TRBD1 or TRBD2 (5 bases each). CDR3 amino acids: CASSLSPGTVQETQYF. In DNA form, the CDR3 reads TGTGCCAGCAGTTTGTCCCCCGGGACGGTACAAGAGACCCAGTACTTC.